The entry below describes one T cell receptor (beta chain). Antigen unknown. This sample is drawn from a study of T-cell memory formation after mild COVID-19. Across the study: TCR clusters largely stayed donor specific.

Study-level findings and limits: Whereas later expanders leaned CD4+, clones contracting day 15 to 85 showed a balanced CD4/CD8 makeup. Largely, contracting CD4+ clones fell within CM and EM, and contracting CD8+ clones within EMRA.

TCRdb re-called the 5' RACE reads through MiXCR, storing one row per CDR3 protein. The sample records roughly 550,000 distinct CDR3 sequences, roughly 20% being singletons. This TCR came from an adult woman who had mild COVID-19 (a few samples of this study predate the infection). Cell type and time point are not known. Input material: PBMCs or a T cell subset sorted from them (not recorded which).

CDR3 DNA sequence: TGTGCCAGCAGTTTATCCCGGAGGACAGGGGCTAACTATGGCTACACCTTC. It translates to CASSLSRRTGANYGYTF. V and J are TRBV12-3 or TRBV12-4 and TRBJ1-2; TRBD1 agrees at 9 bases. Losses at the gene ends were 2 bases for V and 0 bases for J; bases not matched to a gene: 7. This CDR3 is 17 amino acids long.